Listed here are 20 T cell receptor beta chains from one sample, sequenced in a study of CD8 T cells in Susac syndrome. When the RNA was reverse transcribed, random hexamers were used with an input of 0.5 to 1 ug. TCRdb fed the immunoSEQ multiplex PCR reads into MiXCR, producing one record per CDR3 protein. The table has 150,000 to 180,000 distinct CDR3 sequences, 85% to 95% seen once. The sample comprised CD4+ T cells from PBMCs. Receptor source: a human donor with Susac syndrome.

V usage is TRBV20-1 and J usage is TRBJ2-7, with 9 bases lining up with TRBD1. V shed 1 base and J 3 bases; nucleotides not matched to a gene: 7. Germline V CDR1 and CDR2: DFQATT, SNEGSKA (reference sequence). The CDR3 is made up of 15 amino acids. Here the CDR3 DNA reads TGCAGTGCTAGAGGGGGGGACAGGGTTGACTACGAGCAGTACTTC. It is translated as CSARGGDRVDYEQYF.

Concerning this clonotype: Relative to the germline gene, one junction end is altered; a read error may explain this. The CDR3 here is CASSYGGSASGGKF. The CDR3 DNA follows: TGTGCCAGCAGTTACGGAGGTTCGGCTAGCGGGGGAAAGTTC. The chain recombines TRBV6-2 or TRBV6-3 with TRBJ2-7, with TRBD2 matching 10 bases. The germline V gene encodes CDR1 MNHEY and CDR2 SVGEGT. CDR3 size: 14 residues.

This clonotype has only one observation. The rearrangement links TRBV4-2 to TRBJ2-7; 11 nucleotides match TRBD2. The CDR3 is 16 residues long. From germline, CDR1 is LGHNA and CDR2 YNFKEQ. J lost 0 bases, V lost 1 base, and 2 bases had no gene match. CDR3 DNA: TGTGCCAGCAGCCAAGGTAGCGGGGGGGACTCCTACGAGCAGTACTTC. Encoded protein: CASSQGSGGDSYEQYF.

The rearrangement joins TRBV12-3 or TRBV12-4 to TRBJ2-2; no clear D. The length of the CDR3 is 13 residues. Trimming left V 5 bases short and J 7 bases short, with 11 bases between. CDR3: CASSKIGGGELFF. In nucleotides, the CDR3 is TGTGCCAGCAGTAAAATTGGTGGCGGGGAGCTGTTTTTT.

A few counts support this clonotype. The CDR3 here is CASSRSFYEQYF. The CDR3 region has the DNA TGTGCCAGCAGCCGGTCGTTCTACGAGCAGTACTTC. The rearrangement uses TRBV7-2 and TRBJ2-7; D not certain. Germline lookup yields CDR1 SGHTA and CDR2 FQGNSA. The length of the CDR3 is 12 residues. Between the trimmed V and J ends, which lost 5 bases and 3 bases, there was a span of 8 bases.

The chain joins TRBV2 to TRBJ2-5; 8 nucleotides align to TRBD1. The germline gives CDR1 SNHLY, CDR2 FYNNEI. The CDR3 runs 15 residues. J gave up 7 bases and V 6 bases, and 13 bases lay outside the gene matches. This chain's CDR3 is CASSGTGEAYGTQYF. CDR3 in DNA: TGTGCCAGCAGCGGGACAGGCGAAGCTTACGGGACCCAGTACTTC.

V and J are TRBV29-1 and TRBJ2-3, with 10 positions matching TRBD2. In germline, CDR1 is SQVTM, CDR2 ANQGSEA. CDR3 length: 13 amino acids. Trimming removed 3 bases from V and 9 bases from J; junction bases left unmatched: 6. For the CDR3, the DNA is TGCAGCGTTGATGGACTAGCGGCCGACACGCAGTATTTT. It yields the protein CSVDGLAADTQYF.

The V and J genes are TRBV27 and TRBJ1-2; 7 bases match TRBD1. The CDR3 loop spans 12 amino acids. The germline gives CDR1 MNHEY, CDR2 SMNVEV (reference sequence). The J segment lost 6 bases and the V segment lost 10 bases, leaving 8 bases of the junction unmatched. DNA of the CDR3: TGTGCCACTTACAGGGACAGAGATGGCTACACCTTC. Residues: CATYRDRDGYTF.

V and J are TRBV5-4 and TRBJ1-2; perhaps TRBD1 as D (5 bases). The V end was cut by 0 bases, the J end by 4 bases, with 10 bases between. Germline lookup yields CDR1 SGHNT and CDR2 YYREEE (reference sequence). The length of the CDR3 is 14 residues. CDR3 in amino acids: CASSLVSGPYGYTF. As DNA, the CDR3 is TGTGCCAGCAGCTTGGTATCAGGGCCCTATGGCTACACCTTC.

The rearrangement uses TRBV29-1 and TRBJ2-5; D tentatively fits TRBD1 or TRBD2 (5 bases each). Germline V gene lookup returns CDR1 SQVTM and CDR2 ANQGSEA. V was pared by 3 bases and J by 5 bases, with 16 bases between. The CDR3 loop spans 14 amino acids. CDR3 DNA sequence: TGCAGCGTTGATTCGGTGGGACCAGCGGAGACCCAGTACTTC. Amino acids: CSVDSVGPAETQYF.

The chain carries TRBV3-1 and TRBJ2-5; a possible D gene is TRBD1 (6 bases). The CDR3 runs to 15 residues. V was shortened by 4 bases and J by 1 base, with 13 bases between the two germline ends. CDR1 LGHDT and CDR2 YNNKEL come from the germline V gene (reference sequence). The CDR3 nucleotides read TGTGCCAGCAGCCGCCCTTCGACAGGCCAAGAGACCCAGTACTTC. It specifies CASSRPSTGQETQYF.

The chain couples TRBV27 to TRBJ1-3; D uncertain. The CDR3 is 14 residues long. Germline V CDR1 and CDR2: MNHEY, SMNVEV (reference sequence). Trimming shortened V by 5 bases and J by 4 bases, and 12 bases separated the two germline ends. The CDR3 is CASSQPGEGNTIYF. CDR3 DNA: TGTGCCAGCAGTCAGCCAGGCGAAGGAAACACCATATATTTT.

This clonotype was recorded only once. The chain links TRBV9 to TRBJ2-7, with 8 bases identical to TRBD2. Germline assignment: CDR1 SGDLS and CDR2 YYNGEE. This CDR3 comprises 18 residues. The V and J ends lost 3 bases and 0 bases, in that order; junction bases with no gene match: 14. The CDR3, as DNA: TGTGCCAGCAGCGCCCCCCCGGGGGGGCAGTCAAGCTCCTACGAGCAGTACTTC. It translates to CASSAPPGGQSSSYEQYF.

CDR3 coding DNA: TGCAGTGCTAGACTGGGACAGCTTCAAGAGACCCAGTACTTC. It codes for CSARLGQLQETQYF. The chain employs TRBV20-1 and TRBJ2-5, with 7 bases identical to TRBD1. V trimming: 2 bases; J trimming: 2 bases; junction bases outside the gene matches: 5. In germline, CDR1 is DFQATT, CDR2 SNEGSKA (reference sequence). This CDR3 contains 14 residues.

The chain is built from TRBV4-2 and TRBJ1-2, with D unclear. Trimming took off 4 bases at V and 2 bases at J, with 14 bases between the two ends. The CDR3 runs to 15 residues. Germline V gene data show CDR1 as LGHNA and CDR2 as YNFKEQ. CDR3 DNA: TGTGCCAGCAGCCTTCCCGGGCAGACCAACTATGGCTACACCTTC. Translation gives CASSLPGQTNYGYTF.

The chain couples TRBV5-4 to TRBJ2-3; D ambiguous. Per germline, CDR1 SGHNT and CDR2 YYREEE (reference sequence). This CDR3 is built from 13 residues. V lost 5 bases and J lost 0, with 7 bases in between. The CDR3 DNA follows: TGTGCCAGCAGTTCTGAGAGCACAGATACGCAGTATTTT. Encoded protein: CASSSESTDTQYF.

The chain uses TRBV4-2 and TRBJ1-1; 7 nucleotides line up with TRBD1. The CDR3 consists of 15 residues. V was pared by 0 bases and J by 5 bases, with 6 bases of the junction left unmatched. The germline CDR1 and CDR2 sequences are LGHNA and YNFKEQ. The CDR3 DNA follows: TGTGCCAGCAGCCAAGAAACCAGGGGGAGGACTGAAGCTTTCTTT. This encodes CASSQETRGRTEAFF.

The V call is TRBV3-1, the J call TRBJ1-1; no clear D gene. Germline CDR1 reads LGHDT; CDR2 reads YNNKEL (reference sequence). The CDR3 covers 11 residues. V dropped 7 bases and J dropped 4 bases, with 7 bases sitting between them. The DNA for the CDR3 is TGTGCCAGCATGCGGGGCACTGAAGCTTTCTTT. It specifies CASMRGTEAFF.

The V and J genes are TRBV3-1 and TRBJ1-2; D is unresolved. CDR1 and CDR2 from the germline V gene are LGHDT and YNNKEL (reference sequence). The V gene lost 4 bases and the J gene lost 2 bases, with 11 bases spanning the gap. This CDR3 is 14 amino acids long. DNA of the CDR3: TGTGCCAGCAGCCCCTCTTGGGTGAACTATGGCTACACCTTC. Translating it yields CASSPSWVNYGYTF.

The rearrangement joins TRBV7-2 to TRBJ1-6, with D maybe TRBD1 (6 bases). The germline CDR1 and CDR2 sequences are SGHTA and FQGNSA. The CDR3 consists of 14 residues. V lost 4 bases to trimming and J lost 6 bases, with 10 bases between them. DNA of the CDR3: TGTGCCAGCAGCTGGACAGCACCTAATTCACCCCTCCACTTT. Its protein product is CASSWTAPNSPLHF. Looking up the rest from reference TRBV7-2 and TRBJ1-6 gives the full variable domain: GAGVSQSPSNKVTEKGKDVELRCDPISGHTALYWYRQSLGQGLEFLIYFQGNSAPDKSGLPSDRFSAERTGGSVSTLTIQRTQQEDSAVYLCASSWTAPNSPLHFGNGTRLTVT.